One sample yielded the 6 T cell receptor beta chains listed below, sequenced in a study of blood T cell repertoires in COVID-19. Method: immunoSEQ multiplex PCR; TCRdb's copy keeps in-frame clones and lacks some. The sample carries hundreds of thousands of clones, 70% to 90% recorded once. The source material was peripheral blood. Every receptor here comes from an older woman with COVID-19, enrolled during active disease.

The DNA for the CDR3 is TGTGCCAGCAGCCCATTAGCGGACCATCGGATGGACACTGAAGCTTTCTTT. Its translation: CASSPLADHRMDTEAFF. V is TRBV3-1 (or the pseudogene TRBV3-2) and J is TRBJ1-1; no reliable D call. CDR1 and CDR2 from the germline V gene are LGHDT and YNNKEL (reference sequence). This CDR3 contains 17 residues. V was clipped by 4 bases and J by 3 bases, with 21 bases between them.

This chain links TRBV18 with TRBJ2-5; 9 bases agree with TRBD2. The junction had 2 bases not matched to a gene; V was cut back by 4 bases and J by 2 bases. The CDR3 is 14 residues long. Per germline, CDR1 KGHSH and CDR2 LQKENI. CDR3 in DNA: TGTGCCAGCTCACTAGCGGGGGAACAAGAGACCCAGTACTTC. Its protein product is CASSLAGEQETQYF. Full variable domain (rest looked up from reference TRBV18 and TRBJ2-5): NAGVMQNPRHLVRRRGQEARLRCSPMKGHSHVYWYRQLPEEGLKFMVYLQKENIIDESGMPKERFSAEFPKEGPSILRIQQVVRGDSAAYFCASSLAGEQETQYFGPGTRLLVL.

The gene calls are TRBV29-1 and TRBJ2-1; tentatively, D is TRBD1 (6 bases). Germline values: CDR1 SQVTM, CDR2 ANQGSEA. The CDR3 is made up of 12 amino acids. The V end lost 3 bases, the J end lost 6 bases, and 9 bases lay between the germline ends. Written as DNA, the CDR3 is TGCAGCGTTGATAGGACAGCCAATGAGCAGTTCTTC. Translated, it gives CSVDRTANEQFF.

The CDR3 spells CASGPRQQPSGNTIYF. DNA for the CDR3: TGTGCCAGCGGCCCCCGACAGCAACCCTCTGGAAACACCATATATTTT. The chain employs TRBV9 and TRBJ1-3, with D tentatively TRBD1 (5 bases). Germline V gene lookup returns CDR1 SGDLS and CDR2 YYNGEE. There are 16 residues in the CDR3. Trimming pared 7 bases from V and 0 bases from J, leaving 17 bases between.

The rearrangement joins TRBV7-5 to TRBJ1-5; the DNA was not compared with TRBD1, the D call given in the table. TRBV7-5 is noted as a pseudogene. The CDR3 length is 16 residues. CDR3 amino acids: CARSFLGQAGNQPQHF. The CDR3 nucleotides read TGTGCCAGAAGCTTTCTGGGACAGGCTGGGAATCAGCCCCAGCATTTT.

In this sample, this clone turned up once. The genes are TRBV19 and TRBJ1-2, with 9 bases aligning to TRBD1. This CDR3 has 12 amino acids. Trimming removed 9 bases from V and 8 bases from J; junction bases left unmatched: 7. Germline V gene sequence: CDR1 LNHDA, CDR2 SQIVND (reference sequence). CDR3 protein: CASQDRGGGYTF. CDR3 DNA: TGTGCCAGCCAGGACAGGGGTGGAGGCTACACCTTC.